The clone carrying this TCR beta chain was seen just once. The antigen is undetermined. These data come from a study of long-term antiretroviral therapy in people with HIV. Whole-study results and caveats: Comparison with controls showed narrower CDR3 length ranges in HIV repertoires.

At the survey level, the v3.0 immunoSEQ assay was run. What sequencing targeted per sample was about 35,000-55,000 T-cell genomes. Only in-frame clones appear in the TCRdb table, and some are missing; sequencing was by immunoSEQ multiplex PCR. The repertoire consists of under 20,000 clones, with roughly nine tenths occurring once and the leading ten covering 7.5% to 9.5%. Donors needed at least one pre-ART PBMC sample plus at least two post-ART samples. There were no participants with HIV treated outside the United States. Germline assignment: CDR1 KGHSH and CDR2 LQKENI. The CDR3 length is 13 residues. V was trimmed by 5 bases and J by 4 bases, leaving 9 bases between them.

The V gene is TRBV18, the J gene TRBJ2-1; no firm D call. Sequences were derived from unsorted PBMCs, sampled 0.3 years after starting antiretroviral therapy. This receptor was obtained from a man aged 60 to 69 with HIV. CDR3 in DNA: TGTGCCAGCTCATTGGCGCTATACAATGAGCAGTTCTTC. Amino acids: CASSLALYNEQFF.